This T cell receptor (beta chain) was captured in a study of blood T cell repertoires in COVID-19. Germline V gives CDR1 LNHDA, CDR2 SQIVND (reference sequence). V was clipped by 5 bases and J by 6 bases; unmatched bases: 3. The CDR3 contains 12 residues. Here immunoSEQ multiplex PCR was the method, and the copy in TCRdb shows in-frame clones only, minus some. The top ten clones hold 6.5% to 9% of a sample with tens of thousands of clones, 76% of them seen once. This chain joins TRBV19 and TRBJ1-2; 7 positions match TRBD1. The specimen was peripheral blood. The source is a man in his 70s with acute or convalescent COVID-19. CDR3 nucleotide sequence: TGTGCCAGTAGTTATGACAGGGATGGCTACACCTTC. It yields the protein CASSYDRDGYTF. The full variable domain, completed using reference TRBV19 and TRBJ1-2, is DGGITQSPKYLFRKEGQNVTLSCEQNLNHDAMYWYRQDPGQGLRLIYYSQIVNDFQKGDIAEGYSVSREKKESFPLTVTSAQKNPTAFYLCASSYDRDGYTFGSGTRLTVV.